This T cell receptor (beta chain) comes out of a study of blood T cells in healthy people across ages. Trimming pared 2 bases from V and 8 bases from J, leaving 9 bases between. This CDR3 spans 12 amino acids. In germline, CDR1 is KGHSH, CDR2 LQKENI. A sample-barcoded 5' primer and a J-beta primer mix were used in a second PCR of roughly 6 to 11 cycles. TCRdb reanalysed the 5' RACE reads using MiXCR and keeps one entry per CDR3 protein. The sample contains some 1.5 million distinct CDR3 sequences, 28% of which appear only once. Comments on this clonotype: Its cognate antigen is unknown.

General study points: The study could not conclusively compare naive and antigen-experienced cells, given its unsorted PBMCs.

The sequencing sample was made of blood. The sequence derives from a woman aged 30 to 39 in good health. The chain couples TRBV18 to TRBJ1-2, with D possibly being TRBD1 (6 bases). The CDR3 loop is CASSPDQGGYTF. The CDR3 DNA follows: TGTGCCAGCTCACCAGATCAGGGGGGCTACACCTTC.